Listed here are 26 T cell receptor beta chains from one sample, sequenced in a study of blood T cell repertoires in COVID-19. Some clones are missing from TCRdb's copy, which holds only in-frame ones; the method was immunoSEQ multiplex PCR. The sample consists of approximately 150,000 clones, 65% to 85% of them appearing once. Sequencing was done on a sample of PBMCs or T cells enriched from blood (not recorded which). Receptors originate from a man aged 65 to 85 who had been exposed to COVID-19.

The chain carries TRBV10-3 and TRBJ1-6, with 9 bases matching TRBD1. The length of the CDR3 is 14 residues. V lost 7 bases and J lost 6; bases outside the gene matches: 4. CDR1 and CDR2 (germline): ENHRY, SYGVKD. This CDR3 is CAITKGQGNSPLHF. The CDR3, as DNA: TGTGCCATCACCAAGGGACAGGGTAATTCACCCCTCCACTTT.

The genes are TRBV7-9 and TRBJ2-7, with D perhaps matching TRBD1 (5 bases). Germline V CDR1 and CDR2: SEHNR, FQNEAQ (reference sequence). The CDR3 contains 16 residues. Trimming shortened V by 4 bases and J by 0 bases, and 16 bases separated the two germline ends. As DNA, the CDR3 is TGTGCCAGCAGCTCCGGAGCCGGCGACAGCTCCTACGAGCAGTACTTC. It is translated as CASSSGAGDSSYEQYF.

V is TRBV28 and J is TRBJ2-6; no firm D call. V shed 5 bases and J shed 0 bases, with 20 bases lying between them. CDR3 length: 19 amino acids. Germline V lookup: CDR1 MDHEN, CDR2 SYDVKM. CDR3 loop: CASSTLVRPTVSGANVLTF. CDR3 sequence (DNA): TGTGCCAGCAGTACCCTGGTGCGGCCGACCGTCTCTGGGGCCAACGTCCTGACTTTC.

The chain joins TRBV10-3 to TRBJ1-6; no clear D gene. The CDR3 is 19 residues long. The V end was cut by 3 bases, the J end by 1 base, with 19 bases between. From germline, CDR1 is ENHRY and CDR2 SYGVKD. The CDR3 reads CAISDRAPGVKSYNSPLHF. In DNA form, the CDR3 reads TGTGCCATCAGTGACCGGGCCCCCGGGGTTAAGTCCTATAATTCACCCCTCCACTTT.

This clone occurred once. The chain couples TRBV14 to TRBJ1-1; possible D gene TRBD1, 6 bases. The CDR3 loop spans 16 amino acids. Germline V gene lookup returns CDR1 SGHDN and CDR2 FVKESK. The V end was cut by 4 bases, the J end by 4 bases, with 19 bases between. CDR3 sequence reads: CASSPLTGRGSTEAFF. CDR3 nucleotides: TGTGCCAGCAGCCCCCTAACCGGCAGGGGAAGCACTGAAGCTTTCTTT.

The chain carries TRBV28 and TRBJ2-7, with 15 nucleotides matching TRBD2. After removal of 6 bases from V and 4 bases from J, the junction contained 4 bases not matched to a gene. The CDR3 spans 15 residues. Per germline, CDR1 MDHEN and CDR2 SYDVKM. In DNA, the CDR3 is TGTGCCAGCAGGGGGACTAGCGGGAGGAGGTACGAGCAGTACTTC. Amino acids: CASRGTSGRRYEQYF.

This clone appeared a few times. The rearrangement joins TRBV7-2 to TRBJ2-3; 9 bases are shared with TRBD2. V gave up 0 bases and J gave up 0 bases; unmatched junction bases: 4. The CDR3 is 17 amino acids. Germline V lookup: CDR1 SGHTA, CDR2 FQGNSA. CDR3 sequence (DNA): TGTGCCAGCAGCTTAGCGTACAGCGGGGGGAGCACAGATACGCAGTATTTT. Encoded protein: CASSLAYSGGSTDTQYF.

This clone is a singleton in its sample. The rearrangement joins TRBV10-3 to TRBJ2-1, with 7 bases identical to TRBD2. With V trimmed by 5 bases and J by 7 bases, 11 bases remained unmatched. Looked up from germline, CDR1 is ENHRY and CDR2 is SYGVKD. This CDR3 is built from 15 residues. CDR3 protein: CAISRLAADLNEQFF. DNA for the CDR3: TGTGCCATCAGTCGGCTAGCGGCCGACTTAAATGAGCAGTTCTTC.

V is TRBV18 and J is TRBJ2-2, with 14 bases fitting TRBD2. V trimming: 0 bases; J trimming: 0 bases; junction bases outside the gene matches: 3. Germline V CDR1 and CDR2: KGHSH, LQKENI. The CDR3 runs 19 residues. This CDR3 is CASSPPGLAGGSNTGELFF. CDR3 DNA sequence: TGTGCCAGCTCACCACCCGGACTAGCGGGGGGCTCGAACACCGGGGAGCTGTTTTTT.

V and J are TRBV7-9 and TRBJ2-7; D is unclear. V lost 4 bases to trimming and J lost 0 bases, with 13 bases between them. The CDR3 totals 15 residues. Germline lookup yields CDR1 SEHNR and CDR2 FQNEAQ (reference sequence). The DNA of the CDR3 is TGTGCCAGCAGCTCGCTTAAAATAGCCTCCTACGAGCAGTACTTC. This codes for CASSSLKIASYEQYF. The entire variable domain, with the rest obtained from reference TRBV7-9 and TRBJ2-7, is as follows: DTGVSQNPRHKITKRGQNVTFRCDPISEHNRLYWYRQTLGQGPEFLTYFQNEAQLEKSRLLSDRFSAERPKGSFSTLEIQRTEQGDSAMYLCASSSLKIASYEQYFGPGTRLTVT.

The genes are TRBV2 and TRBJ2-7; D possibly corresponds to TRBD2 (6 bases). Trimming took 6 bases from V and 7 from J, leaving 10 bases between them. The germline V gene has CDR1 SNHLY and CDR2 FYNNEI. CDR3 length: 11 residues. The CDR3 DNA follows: TGTGCCAGCAGCGCCCGGGGGGAGCAGTACTTC. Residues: CASSARGEQYF.

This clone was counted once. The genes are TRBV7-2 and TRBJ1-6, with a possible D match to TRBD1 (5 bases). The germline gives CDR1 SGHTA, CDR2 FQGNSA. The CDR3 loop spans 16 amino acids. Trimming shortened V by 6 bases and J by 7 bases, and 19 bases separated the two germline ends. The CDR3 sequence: CASSFSKAGTNSPLHF. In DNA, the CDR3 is TGTGCCAGCAGTTTCTCCAAGGCGGGGACGAATTCACCCCTCCACTTT.

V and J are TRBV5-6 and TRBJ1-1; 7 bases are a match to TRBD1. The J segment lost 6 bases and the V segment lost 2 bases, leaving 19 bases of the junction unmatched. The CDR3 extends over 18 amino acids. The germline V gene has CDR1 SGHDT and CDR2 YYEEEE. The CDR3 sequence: CASSLILTLLTGKAEAFF. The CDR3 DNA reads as TGTGCCAGCAGCTTAATCCTCACTCTTCTGACAGGGAAGGCTGAAGCTTTCTTT.

The CDR3 sequence: CASSESGQGEETQYF. The DNA of the CDR3 is TGCGCCAGCAGTGAGTCGGGCCAGGGTGAAGAGACCCAGTACTTC. The chain uses TRBV10-1 and TRBJ2-5; weak D call: TRBD1 (5 bases). CDR1 is WNHNN and CDR2 is SYGVQD in the germline V gene (reference sequence). The CDR3 extends over 15 amino acids. V lost 0 bases to trimming and J lost 3 bases, with 11 bases between them.

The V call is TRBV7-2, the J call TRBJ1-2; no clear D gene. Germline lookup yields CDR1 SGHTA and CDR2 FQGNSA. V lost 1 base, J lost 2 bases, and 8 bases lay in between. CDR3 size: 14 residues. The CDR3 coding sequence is TGTGCCAGCAGCTTAGACAGCACCAACTATGGCTACACCTTC. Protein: CASSLDSTNYGYTF.

The CDR3 region has the DNA TGCGCCAGCAGTGAGCCCCTCCGGGTGGGGGCGAACTACGAGCAGTACTTC. Residues: CASSEPLRVGANYEQYF. This chain connects TRBV10-2 to TRBJ2-7, with D maybe TRBD1 (6 bases). With 2 bases removed from V and 3 bases from J, the gap between germline ends came to 20 bases. This CDR3 has 17 amino acids. The germline gives CDR1 WSHSY, CDR2 SAAADI.

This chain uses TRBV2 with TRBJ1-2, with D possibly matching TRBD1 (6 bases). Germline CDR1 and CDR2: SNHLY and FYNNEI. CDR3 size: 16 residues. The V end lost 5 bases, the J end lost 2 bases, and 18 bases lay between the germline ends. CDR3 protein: CASSSPRGTGNYGYTF. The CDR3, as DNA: TGTGCCAGCAGTTCCCCTCGCGGCACAGGGAACTATGGCTACACCTTC. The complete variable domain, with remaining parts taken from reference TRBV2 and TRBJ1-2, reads EPEVTQTPSHQVTQMGQEVILRCVPISNHLYFYWYRQILGQKVEFLVSFYNNEISEKSEIFDDQFSVERPDGSNFTLKIRSTKLEDSAMYFCASSSPRGTGNYGYTFGSGTRLTVV.

CDR3 bases: TGTGCCAGTACCGGGACTAGCGGGGCCCCCGATGAGCAGTTCTTC. Residues: CASTGTSGAPDEQFF. The rearrangement links TRBV19 to TRBJ2-1; 13 bases match TRBD2. Losses at the gene ends were 7 bases for V and 8 bases for J; bases not matched to a gene: 8. CDR3 length equals 15 residues. Germline V gives CDR1 LNHDA, CDR2 SQIVND (reference sequence).

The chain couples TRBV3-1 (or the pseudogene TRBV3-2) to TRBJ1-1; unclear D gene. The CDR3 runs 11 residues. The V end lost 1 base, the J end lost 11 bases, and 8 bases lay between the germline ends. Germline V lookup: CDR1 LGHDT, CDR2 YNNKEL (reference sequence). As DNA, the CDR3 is TGTGCCAGCAGCCAAGGAGAACAGGCTTTCTTT. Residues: CASSQGEQAFF.

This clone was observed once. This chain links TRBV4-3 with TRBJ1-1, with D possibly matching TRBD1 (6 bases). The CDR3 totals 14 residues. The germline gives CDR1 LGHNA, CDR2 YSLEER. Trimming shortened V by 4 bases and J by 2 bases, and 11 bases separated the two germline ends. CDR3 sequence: CASSLGQPNTEAFF. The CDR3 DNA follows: TGCGCCAGCAGCCTCGGACAGCCCAACACTGAAGCTTTCTTT.

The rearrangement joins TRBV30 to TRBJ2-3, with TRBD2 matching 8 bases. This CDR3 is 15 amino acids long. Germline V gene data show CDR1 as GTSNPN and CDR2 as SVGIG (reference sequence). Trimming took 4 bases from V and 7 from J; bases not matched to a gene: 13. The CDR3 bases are TGTGCCTGGAACCGGGGTAGCGGGGTGGGATATACGCAGTATTTT. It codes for CAWNRGSGVGYTQYF.

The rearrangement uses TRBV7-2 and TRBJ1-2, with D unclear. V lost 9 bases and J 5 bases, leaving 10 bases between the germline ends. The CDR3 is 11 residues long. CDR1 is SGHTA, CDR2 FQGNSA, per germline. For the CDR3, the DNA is TGTGCCAGTACTACCCTGTATGGCTACACCTTC. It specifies CASTTLYGYTF.

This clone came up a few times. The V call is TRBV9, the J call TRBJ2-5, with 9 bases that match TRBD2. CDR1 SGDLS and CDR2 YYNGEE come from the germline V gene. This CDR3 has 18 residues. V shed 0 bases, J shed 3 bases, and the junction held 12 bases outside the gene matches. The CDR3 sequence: CASSVDPGLAIGEETQYF. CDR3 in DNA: TGTGCCAGCAGCGTAGATCCAGGACTAGCGATAGGGGAAGAGACCCAGTACTTC.

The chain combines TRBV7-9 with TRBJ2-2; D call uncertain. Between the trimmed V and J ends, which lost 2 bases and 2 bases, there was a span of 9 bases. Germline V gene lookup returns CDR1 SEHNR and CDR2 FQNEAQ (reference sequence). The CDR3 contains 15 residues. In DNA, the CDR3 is TGTGCCAGCAGCTTAAATAGCTTCAACACCGGGGAGCTGTTTTTT. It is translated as CASSLNSFNTGELFF.

The CDR3 spells CASSKETGLNEKLFF. As DNA, the CDR3 is TGTGCCAGCAGTAAGGAGACAGGGCTGAATGAAAAACTGTTTTTT. V is TRBV28 and J is TRBJ1-4; TRBD1 aligns across 7 bases. The junction had 8 bases not matched to a gene; V was cut back by 5 bases and J by 5 bases. Per germline, CDR1 MDHEN and CDR2 SYDVKM. CDR3 size: 15 residues.

CDR3 amino acids: CASSLWTGEVYNEQFF. CDR3 DNA sequence: TGTGCCAGTAGTCTCTGGACAGGGGAGGTCTACAATGAGCAGTTCTTC. The chain combines TRBV19 with TRBJ2-1; 9 positions agree with TRBD1. Germline CDR1 and CDR2: LNHDA and SQIVND (reference sequence). CDR3 length: 16 residues. V gave up 5 bases and J gave up 3 bases; unmatched junction bases: 8.